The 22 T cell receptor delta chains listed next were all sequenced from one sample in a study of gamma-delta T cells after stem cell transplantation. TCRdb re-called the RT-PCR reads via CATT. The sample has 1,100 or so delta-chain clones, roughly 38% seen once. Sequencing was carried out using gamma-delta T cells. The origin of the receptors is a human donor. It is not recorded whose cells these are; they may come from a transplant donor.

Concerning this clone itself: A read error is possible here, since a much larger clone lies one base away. Written as DNA, the CDR3 is TGTGCTATAACTCCCAACCCCGTACTGGAGGATACCTACCCCTTTTTAAGTACCGATAAACTCATCTTT. Translated: CAITPNPVLEDTYPFLSTDKLIF. The genes are TRDV1 and TRDJ1, with D possibly matching TRDD3 (6 bases). CDR3 size: 23 residues. Germline V gene data show CDR1 as TSWWSYY and CDR2 as QGS. V gave up 11 bases and J gave up 2 bases, with 45 bases separating them.

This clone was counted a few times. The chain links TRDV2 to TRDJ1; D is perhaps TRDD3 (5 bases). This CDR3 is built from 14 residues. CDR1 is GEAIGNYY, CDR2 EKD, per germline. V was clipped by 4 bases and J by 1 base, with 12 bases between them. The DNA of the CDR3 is TGTGCCTGTGAGGAGGTGGGATTCACCGATAAACTCATCTTT. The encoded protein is CACEEVGFTDKLIF.

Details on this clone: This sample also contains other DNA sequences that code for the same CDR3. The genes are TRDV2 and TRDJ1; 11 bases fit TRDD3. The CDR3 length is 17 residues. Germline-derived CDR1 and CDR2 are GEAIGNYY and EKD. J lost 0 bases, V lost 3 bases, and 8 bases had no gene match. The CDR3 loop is CACDALLGDRYTDKLIF. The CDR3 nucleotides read TGTGCCTGTGACGCCTTACTGGGGGATAGGTACACCGATAAACTCATCTTT.

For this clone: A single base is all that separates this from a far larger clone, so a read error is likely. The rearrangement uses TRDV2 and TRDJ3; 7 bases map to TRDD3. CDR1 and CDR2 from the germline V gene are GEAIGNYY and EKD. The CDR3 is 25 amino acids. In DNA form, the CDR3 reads TGTGCCTGTGACACCGTGAGTGGATGGGGGACCCCGCTTCGTTTATCGTCCTGGGGCACCCGACAGATGTTTTTC. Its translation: CACDTVSGWGTPLRLSSWGTRQMFF.

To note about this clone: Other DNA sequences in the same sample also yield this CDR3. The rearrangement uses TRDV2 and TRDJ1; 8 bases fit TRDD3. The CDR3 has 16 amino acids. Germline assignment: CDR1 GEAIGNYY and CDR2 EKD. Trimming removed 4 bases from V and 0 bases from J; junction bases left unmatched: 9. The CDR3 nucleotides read TGTGCCTGTGAGCCGATACTGGGGGGATACACCGATAAACTCATCTTT. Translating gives CACEPILGGYTDKLIF.

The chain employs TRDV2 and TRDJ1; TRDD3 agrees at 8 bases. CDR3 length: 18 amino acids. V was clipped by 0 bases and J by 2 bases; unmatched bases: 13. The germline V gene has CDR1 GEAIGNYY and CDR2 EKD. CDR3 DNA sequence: TGTGCCTGTGACACCGTGGGAGTACTGGGGATACATACCGATAAACTCATCTTT. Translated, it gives CACDTVGVLGIHTDKLIF.

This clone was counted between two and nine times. The CDR3 is CACDTVSLRADTDKLIF. DNA for the CDR3: TGTGCCTGTGACACCGTGTCCCTAAGGGCTGACACCGATAAACTCATCTTT. The V gene is TRDV2, the J gene TRDJ1; no clear D. Germline values: CDR1 GEAIGNYY, CDR2 EKD. The CDR3 is made up of 17 amino acids. Trimming shortened V by 0 bases and J by 0 bases, and 16 bases separated the two germline ends.

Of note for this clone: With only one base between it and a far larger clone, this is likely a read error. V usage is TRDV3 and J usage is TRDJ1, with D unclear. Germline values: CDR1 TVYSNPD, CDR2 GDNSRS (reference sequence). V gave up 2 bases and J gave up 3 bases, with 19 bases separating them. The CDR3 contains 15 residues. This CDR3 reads CAFETPIPHADKLIF. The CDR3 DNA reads TGTGCCTTTGAGACCCCTATACCCCACGCCGATAAACTCATCTTT.

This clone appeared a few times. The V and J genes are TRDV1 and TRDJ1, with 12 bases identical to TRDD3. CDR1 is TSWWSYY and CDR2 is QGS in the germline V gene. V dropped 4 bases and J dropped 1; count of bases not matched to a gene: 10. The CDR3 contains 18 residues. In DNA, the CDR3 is TGTGCTCTTGGGGGTCTTCCTTCTGGGGGATACGGCACCGATAAACTCATCTTT. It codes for CALGGLPSGGYGTDKLIF.

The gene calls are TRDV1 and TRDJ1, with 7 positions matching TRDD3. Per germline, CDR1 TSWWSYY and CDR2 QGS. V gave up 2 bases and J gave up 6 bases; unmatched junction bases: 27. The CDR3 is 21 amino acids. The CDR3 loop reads CALGEEGFFKGGSFGHYKLIF. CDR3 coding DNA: TGTGCTCTTGGGGAAGAGGGATTCTTTAAAGGGGGATCTTTTGGCCACTATAAACTCATCTTT.

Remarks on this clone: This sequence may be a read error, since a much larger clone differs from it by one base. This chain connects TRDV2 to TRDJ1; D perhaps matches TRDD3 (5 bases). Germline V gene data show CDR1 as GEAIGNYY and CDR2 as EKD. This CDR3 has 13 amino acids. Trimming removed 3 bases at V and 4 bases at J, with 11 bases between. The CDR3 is CACDCLGDDKLIF. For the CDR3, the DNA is TGTGCCTGTGACTGTCTCGGGGACGATAAACTCATCTTT.

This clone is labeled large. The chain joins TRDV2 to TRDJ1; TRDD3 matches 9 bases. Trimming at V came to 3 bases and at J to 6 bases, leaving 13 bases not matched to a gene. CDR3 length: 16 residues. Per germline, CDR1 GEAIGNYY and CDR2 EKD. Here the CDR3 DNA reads TGTGCCTGTGACTACGTACTGGGGGACCCTCTCCATAAACTCATCTTT. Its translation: CACDYVLGDPLHKLIF.

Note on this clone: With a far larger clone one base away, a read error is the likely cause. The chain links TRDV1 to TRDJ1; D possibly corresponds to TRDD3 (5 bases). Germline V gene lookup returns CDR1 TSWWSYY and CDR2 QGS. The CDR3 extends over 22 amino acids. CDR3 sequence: CAFGDLRLVWFDTPDYTDKLIF. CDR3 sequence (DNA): TGTGCTTTTGGGGACTTACGGCTGGTTTGGTTTGACACTCCCGACTACACCGATAAACTCATCTTT.

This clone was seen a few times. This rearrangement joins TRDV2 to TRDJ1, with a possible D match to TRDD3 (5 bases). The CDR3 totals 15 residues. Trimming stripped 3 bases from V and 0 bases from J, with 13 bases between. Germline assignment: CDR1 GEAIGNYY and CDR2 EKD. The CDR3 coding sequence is TGTGCCTGTGACGGGTTGGGGCAAGACACCGATAAACTCATCTTT. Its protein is CACDGLGQDTDKLIF.

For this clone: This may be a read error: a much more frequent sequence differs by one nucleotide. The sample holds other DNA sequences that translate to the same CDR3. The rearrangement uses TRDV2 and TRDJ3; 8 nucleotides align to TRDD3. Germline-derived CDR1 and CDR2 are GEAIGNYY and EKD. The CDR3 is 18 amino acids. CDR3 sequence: CACDTAGGRSWDTRQMFF. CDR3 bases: TGTGCCTGTGACACGGCTGGGGGACGTAGCTGGGACACCCGGCAGATGTTTTTC.

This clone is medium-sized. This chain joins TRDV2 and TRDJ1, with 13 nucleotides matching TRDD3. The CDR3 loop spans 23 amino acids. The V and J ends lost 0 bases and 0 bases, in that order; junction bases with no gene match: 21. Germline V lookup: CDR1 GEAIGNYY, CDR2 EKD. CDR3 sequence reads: CACDTVLGDTLLRKGPYTDKLIF. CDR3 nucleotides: TGTGCCTGTGACACCGTACTGGGGGATACGCTCCTCCGCAAAGGACCGTACACCGATAAACTCATCTTT.

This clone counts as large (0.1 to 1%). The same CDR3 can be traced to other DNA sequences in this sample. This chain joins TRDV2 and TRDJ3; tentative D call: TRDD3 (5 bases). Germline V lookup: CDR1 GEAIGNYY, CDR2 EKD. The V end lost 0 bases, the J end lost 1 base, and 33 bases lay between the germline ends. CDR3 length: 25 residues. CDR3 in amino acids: CACDTVSGWVTPLRLSSWDTRQMFF. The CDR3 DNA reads TGTGCCTGTGACACCGTGAGTGGCTGGGTGACCCCGCTTCGTTTATCGTCCTGGGACACCCGACAGATGTTTTTC.

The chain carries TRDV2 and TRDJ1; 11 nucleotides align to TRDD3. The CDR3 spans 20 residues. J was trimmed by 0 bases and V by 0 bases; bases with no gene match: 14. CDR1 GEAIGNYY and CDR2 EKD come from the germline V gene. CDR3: CACDTVQMGDTVEYTDKLIF. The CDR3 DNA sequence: TGTGCCTGTGACACCGTTCAAATGGGGGATACGGTCGAGTACACCGATAAACTCATCTTT.

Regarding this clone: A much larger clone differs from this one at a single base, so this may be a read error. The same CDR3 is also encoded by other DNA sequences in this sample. CDR3 nucleotide sequence: TGTGCCTGTGACCCACTGGGGGATACGAACACCGATAAACTCATCTTC. Protein product: CACDPLGDTNTDKLIF. The chain employs TRDV2 and TRDJ1; 13 nucleotides align to TRDD3. This CDR3 is 16 amino acids long. CDR1 is GEAIGNYY and CDR2 is EKD in the germline V gene.

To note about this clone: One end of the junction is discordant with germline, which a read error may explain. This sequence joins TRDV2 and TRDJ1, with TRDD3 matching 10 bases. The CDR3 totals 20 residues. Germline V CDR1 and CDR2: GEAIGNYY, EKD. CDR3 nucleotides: TGTGCCTGTGACACAATAAAAAGAGGGGGATACGGTCAAGCAGACGATACACTCATCTTT. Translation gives CACDTIKRGGYGQADDTLIF.

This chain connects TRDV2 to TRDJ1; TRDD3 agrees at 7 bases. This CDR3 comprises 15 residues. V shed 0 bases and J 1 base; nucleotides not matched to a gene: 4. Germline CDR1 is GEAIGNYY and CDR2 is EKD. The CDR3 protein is CACDTVGGLTDKLIF. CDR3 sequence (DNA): TGTGCCTGTGACACCGTTGGGGGACTCACCGATAAACTCATCTTT.

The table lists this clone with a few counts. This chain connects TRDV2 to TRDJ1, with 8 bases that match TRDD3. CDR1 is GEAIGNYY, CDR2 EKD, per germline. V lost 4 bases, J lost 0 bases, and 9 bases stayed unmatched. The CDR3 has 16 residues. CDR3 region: CACDPILGGYTDKLIF. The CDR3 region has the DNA TGTGCCTGTGATCCGATACTGGGGGGATACACCGATAAACTCATCTTT.